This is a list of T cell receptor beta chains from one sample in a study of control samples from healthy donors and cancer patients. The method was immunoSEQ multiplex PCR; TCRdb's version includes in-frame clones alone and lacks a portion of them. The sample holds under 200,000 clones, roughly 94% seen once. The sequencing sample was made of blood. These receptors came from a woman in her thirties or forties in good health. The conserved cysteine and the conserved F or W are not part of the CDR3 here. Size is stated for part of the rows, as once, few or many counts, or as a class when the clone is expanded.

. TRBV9 ASSVASSTSGGRSSYNEQF
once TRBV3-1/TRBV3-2 ASSSDLTDREF
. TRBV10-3 AIRGGDYEQY
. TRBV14 ASSQDMRWDYGYT
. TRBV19 ASSISSGQETQY
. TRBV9 ASSSTGGAYGYT
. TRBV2 ASRPSEGQETQY
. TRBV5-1 ASSLTSGFTDTQY
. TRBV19 ASSIDVGTDTQY
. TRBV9 ASSASGTGASEAF
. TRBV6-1 ASKEQEGYT
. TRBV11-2 ASSSLAGANVLT
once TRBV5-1 ASTSGSSMNTEAF
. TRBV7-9 ASSQGPNYGYT
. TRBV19 ASGTGFQPQH
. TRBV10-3 AISESAARYEQY
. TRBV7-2 ASSLQGNQPQH
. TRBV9 ASSVDRGAGDTQY
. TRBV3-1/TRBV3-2 ASGSQRGGTYNEQF
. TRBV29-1 SVEAAF
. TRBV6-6 ASSRQGSAF
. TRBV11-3 ASSWGHTGDEQF
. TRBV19 ASSITDTQY
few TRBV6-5 ASRIPGQHTYGYT
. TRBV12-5 ASGLGRKPTIRDEKLF
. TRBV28 ASSLTGYQPQH
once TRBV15 ATQPTGGAETQY
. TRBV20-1 SASLDTTTDTQY
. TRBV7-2 ASSSGGTYQPQH
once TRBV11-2 ASSLNSYEQY
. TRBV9 ASSVEWGAGGNTIY
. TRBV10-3 AISLGQGEEAF
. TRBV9 ASSVDSDYGYT
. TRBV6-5 ASSSPGTRYGYT
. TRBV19 ASSLYRGTEAF
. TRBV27 ASSFLPPQQGAYEQY
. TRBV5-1 ASSPVAGVGTDTQY
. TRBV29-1 SVGRDRGKPGGTEAF
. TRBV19 ASSIRYYGYT
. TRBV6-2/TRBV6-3 ASSQGTGTGYT
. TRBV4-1 ASSHQGASGTVWETQY
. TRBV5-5 ASSLRGNTEAF
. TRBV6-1 ASSEGLAGIYEQY
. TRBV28 ASSLRDGYT
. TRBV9 ASRTTGMGGYT
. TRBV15 ATSRGSPGNTIY
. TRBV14 ASSQVGTGFNYGYT
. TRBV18 ASSPRKGGTDNSPLH
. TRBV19 ASKVLAALNTEAF
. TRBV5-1 ASKLDRGGDTQY
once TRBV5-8 ASSLARGGGQPQH
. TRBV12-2 ASRSRDISTGELF